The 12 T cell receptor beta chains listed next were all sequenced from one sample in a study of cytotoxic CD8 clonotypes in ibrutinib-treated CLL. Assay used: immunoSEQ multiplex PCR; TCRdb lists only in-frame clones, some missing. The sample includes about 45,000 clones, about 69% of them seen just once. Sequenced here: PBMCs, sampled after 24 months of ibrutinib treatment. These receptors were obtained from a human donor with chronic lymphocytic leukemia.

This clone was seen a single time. The CDR3 loop reads CASSIVGVGNIQYF. The CDR3 DNA reads as TGTGCCAGTAGTATAGTTGGTGTTGGAAACATTCAGTACTTC. The chain has TRBV19 and TRBJ2-4; D gene uncertain. The CDR3 is made up of 14 amino acids. Deletions cut 1 base from V and 6 bases from J, with 10 bases between. CDR1 and CDR2 from the germline V gene are LNHDA and SQIVND (reference sequence).

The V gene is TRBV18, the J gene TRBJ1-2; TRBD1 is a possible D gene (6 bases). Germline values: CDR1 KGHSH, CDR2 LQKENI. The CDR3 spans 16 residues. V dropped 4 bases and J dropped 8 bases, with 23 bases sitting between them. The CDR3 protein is CASSRTLEAGGRGYTF. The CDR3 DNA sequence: TGTGCCAGCTCACGAACACTCGAAGCGGGGGGCAGGGGCTACACCTTC.

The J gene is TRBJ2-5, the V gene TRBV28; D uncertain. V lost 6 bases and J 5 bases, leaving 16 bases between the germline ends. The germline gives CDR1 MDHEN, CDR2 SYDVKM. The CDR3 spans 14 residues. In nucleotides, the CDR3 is TGTGCCAGCAGCCACATAGGGCAGTGGGAGACCCAGTACTTC. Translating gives CASSHIGQWETQYF.

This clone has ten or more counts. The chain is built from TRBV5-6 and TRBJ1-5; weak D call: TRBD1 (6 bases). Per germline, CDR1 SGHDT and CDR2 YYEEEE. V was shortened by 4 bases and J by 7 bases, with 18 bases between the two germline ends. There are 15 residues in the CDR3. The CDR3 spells CASSRYREGLQPQHF. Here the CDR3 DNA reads TGTGCCAGCAGCCGATACAGGGAAGGCTTACAGCCCCAGCATTTT. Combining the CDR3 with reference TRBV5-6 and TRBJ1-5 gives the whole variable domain DAGVTQSPTHLIKTRGQQVTLRCSPKSGHDTVSWYQQALGQGPQFIFQYYEEEERQRGNFPDRFSGHQFPNYSSELNVNALLLGDSALYLCASSRYREGLQPQHFGDGTRLSIL.

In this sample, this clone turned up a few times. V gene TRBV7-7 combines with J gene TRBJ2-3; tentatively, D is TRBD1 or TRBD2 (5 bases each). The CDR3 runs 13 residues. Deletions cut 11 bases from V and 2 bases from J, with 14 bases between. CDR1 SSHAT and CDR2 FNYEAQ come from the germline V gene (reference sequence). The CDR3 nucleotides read TGTGCCGCCGGGGCATCAATCACAGATACGCAGTATTTT. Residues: CAAGASITDTQYF.

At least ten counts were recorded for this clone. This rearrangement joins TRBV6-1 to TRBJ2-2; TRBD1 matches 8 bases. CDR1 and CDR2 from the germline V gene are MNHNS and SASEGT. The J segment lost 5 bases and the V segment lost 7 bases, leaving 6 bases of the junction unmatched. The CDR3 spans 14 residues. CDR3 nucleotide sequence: TGTGCCAGCATCCTGACAGGGGCAACCGGGGAGCTGTTTTTT. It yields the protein CASILTGATGELFF.

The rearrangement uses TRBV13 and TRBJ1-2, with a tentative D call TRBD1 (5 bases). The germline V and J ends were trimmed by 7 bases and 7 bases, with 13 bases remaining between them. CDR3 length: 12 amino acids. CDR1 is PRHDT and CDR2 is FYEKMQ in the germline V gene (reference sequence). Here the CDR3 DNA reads TGTGCCAGCACCCAGGGTCAGGGTGGCTACACCTTC. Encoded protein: CASTQGQGGYTF. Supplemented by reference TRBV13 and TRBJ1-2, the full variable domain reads AAGVIQSPRHLIKEKRETATLKCYPIPRHDTVYWYQQGPGQDPQFLISFYEKMQSDKGSIPDRFSAQQFSDYHSELNMSSLELGDSALYFCASTQGQGGYTFGSGTRLTVV.

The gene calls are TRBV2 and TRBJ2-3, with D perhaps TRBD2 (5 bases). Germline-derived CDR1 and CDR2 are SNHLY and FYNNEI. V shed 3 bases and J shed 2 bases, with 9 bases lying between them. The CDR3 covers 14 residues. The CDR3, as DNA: TGTGCCAGCAGTGAGGGAGACTACACAGATACGCAGTATTTT. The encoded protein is CASSEGDYTDTQYF.

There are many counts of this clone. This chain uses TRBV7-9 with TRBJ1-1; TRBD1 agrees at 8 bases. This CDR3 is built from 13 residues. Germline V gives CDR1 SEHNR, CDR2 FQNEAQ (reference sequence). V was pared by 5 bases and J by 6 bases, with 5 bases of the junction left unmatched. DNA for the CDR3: TGTGCCAGCAGCCGTGGACAGGGCTCTGAAGCTTTCTTT. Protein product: CASSRGQGSEAFF.

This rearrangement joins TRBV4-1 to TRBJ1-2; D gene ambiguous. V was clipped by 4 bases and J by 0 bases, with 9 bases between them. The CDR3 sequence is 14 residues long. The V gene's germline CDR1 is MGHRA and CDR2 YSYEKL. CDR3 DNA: TGCGCCAGCAGCCCCAGAGACACTAACTATGGCTACACCTTC. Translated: CASSPRDTNYGYTF.

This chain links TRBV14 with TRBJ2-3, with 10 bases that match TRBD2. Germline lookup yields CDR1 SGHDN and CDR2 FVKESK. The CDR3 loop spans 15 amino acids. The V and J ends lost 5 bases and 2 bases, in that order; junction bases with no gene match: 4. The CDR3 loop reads CASSFSGGYTDTQYF. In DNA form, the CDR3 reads TGTGCCAGCAGCTTTAGCGGGGGGTACACAGATACGCAGTATTTT.

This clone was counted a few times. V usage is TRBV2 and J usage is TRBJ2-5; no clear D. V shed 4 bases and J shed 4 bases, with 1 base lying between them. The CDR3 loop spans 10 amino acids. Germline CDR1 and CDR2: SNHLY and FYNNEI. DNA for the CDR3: TGTGCCAGCAGTGGAGAGACCCAGTACTTC. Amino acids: CASSGETQYF.